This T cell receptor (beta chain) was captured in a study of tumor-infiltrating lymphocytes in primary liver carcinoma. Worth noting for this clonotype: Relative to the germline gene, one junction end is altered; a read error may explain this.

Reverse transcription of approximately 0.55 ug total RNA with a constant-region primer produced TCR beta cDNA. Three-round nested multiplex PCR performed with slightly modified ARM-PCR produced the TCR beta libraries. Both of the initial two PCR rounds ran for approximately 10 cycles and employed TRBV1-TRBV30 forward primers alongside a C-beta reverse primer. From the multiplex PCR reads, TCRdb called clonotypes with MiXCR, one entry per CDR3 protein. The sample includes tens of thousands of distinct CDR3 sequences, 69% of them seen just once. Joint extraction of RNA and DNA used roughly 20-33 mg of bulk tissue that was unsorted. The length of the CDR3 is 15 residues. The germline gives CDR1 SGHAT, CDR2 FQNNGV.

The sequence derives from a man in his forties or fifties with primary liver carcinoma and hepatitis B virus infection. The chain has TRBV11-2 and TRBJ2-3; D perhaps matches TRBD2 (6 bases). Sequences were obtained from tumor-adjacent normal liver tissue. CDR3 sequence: CARNFYGGSTDMQYF. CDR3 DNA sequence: TGTGCCAGAAACTTCTACGGGGGTAGCACAGATATGCAGTATTTT.